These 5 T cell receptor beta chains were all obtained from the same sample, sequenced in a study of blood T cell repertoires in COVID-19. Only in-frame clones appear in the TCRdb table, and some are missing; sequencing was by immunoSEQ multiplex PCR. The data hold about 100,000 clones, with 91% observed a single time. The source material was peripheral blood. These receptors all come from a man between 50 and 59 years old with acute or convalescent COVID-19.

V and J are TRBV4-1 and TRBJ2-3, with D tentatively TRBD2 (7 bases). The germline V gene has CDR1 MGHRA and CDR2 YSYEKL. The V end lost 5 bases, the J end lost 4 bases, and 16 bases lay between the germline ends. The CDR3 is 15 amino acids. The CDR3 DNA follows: TGCGCCAGCAGCGGGCAGGGAGGGGGAGCAGATACGCAGTATTTT. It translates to CASSGQGGGADTQYF.

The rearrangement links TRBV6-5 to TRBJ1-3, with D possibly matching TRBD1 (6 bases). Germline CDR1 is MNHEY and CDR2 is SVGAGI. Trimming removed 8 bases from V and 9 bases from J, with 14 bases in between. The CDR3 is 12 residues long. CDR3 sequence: CASQDRQGTIYF. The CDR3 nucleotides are TGTGCCAGCCAAGACAGGCAAGGCACCATATATTTT.

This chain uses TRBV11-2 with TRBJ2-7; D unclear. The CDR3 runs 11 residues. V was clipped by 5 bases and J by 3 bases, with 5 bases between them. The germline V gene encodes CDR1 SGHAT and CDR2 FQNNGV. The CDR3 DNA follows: TGTGCCAGCAGCATCCTCTACGAGCAGTACTTC. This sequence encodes CASSILYEQYF.

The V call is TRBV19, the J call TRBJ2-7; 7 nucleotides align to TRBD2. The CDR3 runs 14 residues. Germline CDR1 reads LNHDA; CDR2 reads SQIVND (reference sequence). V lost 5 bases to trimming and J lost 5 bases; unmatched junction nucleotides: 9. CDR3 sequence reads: CASSRREGVNEQYF. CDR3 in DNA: TGTGCCAGTAGTCGGAGGGAGGGTGTGAACGAGCAGTACTTC.

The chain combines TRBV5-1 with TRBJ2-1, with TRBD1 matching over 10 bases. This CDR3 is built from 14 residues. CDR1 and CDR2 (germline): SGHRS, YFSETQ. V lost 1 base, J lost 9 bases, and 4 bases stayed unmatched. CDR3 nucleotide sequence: TGCGCCAGCAGCTTGAGACGGACAGGGGGTGAGCAGTTCTTC. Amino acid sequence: CASSLRRTGGEQFF. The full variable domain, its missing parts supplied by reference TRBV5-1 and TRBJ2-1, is KAGVTQTPRYLIKTRGQQVTLSCSPISGHRSVSWYQQTPGQGLQFLFEYFSETQRNKGNFPGRFSGRQFSNSRSEMNVSTLELGDSALYLCASSLRRTGGEQFFGPGTRLTVL.